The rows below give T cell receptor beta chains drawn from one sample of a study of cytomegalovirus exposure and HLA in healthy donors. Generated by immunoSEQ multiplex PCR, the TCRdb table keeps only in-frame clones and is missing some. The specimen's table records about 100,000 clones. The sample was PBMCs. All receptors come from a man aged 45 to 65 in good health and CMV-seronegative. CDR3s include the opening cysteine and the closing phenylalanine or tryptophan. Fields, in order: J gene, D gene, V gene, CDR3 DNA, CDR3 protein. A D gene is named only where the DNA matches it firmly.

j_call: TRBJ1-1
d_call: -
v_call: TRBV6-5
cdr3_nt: TGTGCCAGCAGTTATTCGGGGGTGGGGTCGGTGGGTGAAGCTTTCTTT
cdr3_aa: CASSYSGVGSVGEAFF

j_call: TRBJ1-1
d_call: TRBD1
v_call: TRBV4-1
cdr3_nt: TGCGCCAGCACCCTGAGACAGGGAAATTATGCTGAAGCTTTCTTT
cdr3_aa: CASTLRQGNYAEAFF

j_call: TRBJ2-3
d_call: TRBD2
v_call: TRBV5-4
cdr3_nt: TGTGCCAGCAGCAAGGCGGGGGGCTTTGACACAGATACGCAGTATTTT
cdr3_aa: CASSKAGGFDTDTQYF

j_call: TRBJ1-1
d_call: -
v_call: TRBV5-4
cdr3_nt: TGTGCCAGCAATAACCGGGACTACACTGAAGCTTTCTTT
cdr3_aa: CASNNRDYTEAFF

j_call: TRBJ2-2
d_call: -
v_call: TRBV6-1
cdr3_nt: TGTGCCAGCAGTGAAGCCGTTGGGGAGCTGTTTTTT
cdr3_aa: CASSEAVGELFF

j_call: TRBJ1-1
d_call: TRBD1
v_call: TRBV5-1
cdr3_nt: TGCGCCAGCAGCGCCCGACAGGGTCGGAACACTGAAGCTTTCTTT
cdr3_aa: CASSARQGRNTEAFF

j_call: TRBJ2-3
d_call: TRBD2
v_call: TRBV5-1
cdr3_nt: TGCGCCAGCAGCTTCATACTAGCGGGGGATACAGATACGCAGTATTTT
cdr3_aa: CASSFILAGDTDTQYF

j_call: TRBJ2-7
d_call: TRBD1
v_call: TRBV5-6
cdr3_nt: TGTGCCAGCAGCTTGGTACAGGGGTCCTACGAGCAGTACTTC
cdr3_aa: CASSLVQGSYEQYF

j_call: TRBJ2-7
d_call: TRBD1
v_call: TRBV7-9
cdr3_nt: TGTGCCAGCAGGATCGCCGGGACAGGGCGCACCTACGAGCAGTACTTC
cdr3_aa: CASRIAGTGRTYEQYF

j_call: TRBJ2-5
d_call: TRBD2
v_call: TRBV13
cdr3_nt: TGTGCCAGCAGCCCAAAGGGAGCGGGGTACCAGTACTTC
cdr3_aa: CASSPKGAGYQYF

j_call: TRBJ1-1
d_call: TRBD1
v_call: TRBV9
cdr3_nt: TGTGCCAGCAGCAGGGGACAGGGGGCGGCCACTGAAGCTTTCTTT
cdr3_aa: CASSRGQGAATEAFF

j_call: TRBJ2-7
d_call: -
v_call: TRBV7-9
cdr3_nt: TGTGCCAGCAGCTTAGAGTACCTTTACGAGCAGTACTTC
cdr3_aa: CASSLEYLYEQYF

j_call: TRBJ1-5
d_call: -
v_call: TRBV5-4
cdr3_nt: TGTGCCAGCACTCCTCCTAATCAGCCCCAGCATTTT
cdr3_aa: CASTPPNQPQHF

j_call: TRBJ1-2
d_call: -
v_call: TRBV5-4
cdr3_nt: TGTGCCAGCAGCTTTCCGTCCTATGGCTACACCTTC
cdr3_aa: CASSFPSYGYTF

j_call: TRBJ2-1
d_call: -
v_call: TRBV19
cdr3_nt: TGTGCCAGTGGGGCCCGGTCCTATGAGCAGTTCTTC
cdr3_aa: CASGARSYEQFF

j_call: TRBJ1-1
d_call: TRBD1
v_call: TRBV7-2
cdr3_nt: TGTGCCAGCAGCTTAGTCGGACAGGGGTTGAACACTGAAGCTTTCTTT
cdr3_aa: CASSLVGQGLNTEAFF

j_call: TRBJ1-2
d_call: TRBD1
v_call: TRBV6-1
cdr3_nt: TGTGCCAGCAGGGAACCCGGGACAGGGGGTCATGGCTACACCTTC
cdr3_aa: CASREPGTGGHGYTF

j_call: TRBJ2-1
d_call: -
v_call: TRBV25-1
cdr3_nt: TGTGCCAGCAGTGACCAGGGGTACAATGAGCAGTTCTTC
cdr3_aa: CASSDQGYNEQFF

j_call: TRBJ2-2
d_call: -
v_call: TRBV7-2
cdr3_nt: TGTGCCAGCAGCTTAGCCGCGAACACCGGGGAGCTGTTTTTT
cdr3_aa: CASSLAANTGELFF

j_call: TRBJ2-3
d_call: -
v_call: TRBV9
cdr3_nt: TGTGCCAGCAGCGTAGGCGGCGGCGGGGCCACAGATACGCAGTATTTT
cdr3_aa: CASSVGGGGATDTQYF

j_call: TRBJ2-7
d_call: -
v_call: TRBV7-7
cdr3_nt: TGTGCTAGCAGCTTGGGCAGAGACTACGAGCAGTACTTC
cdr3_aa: CASSLGRDYEQYF

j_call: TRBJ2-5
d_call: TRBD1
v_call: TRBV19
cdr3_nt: TGTGCCAGTAGTATAGTACATGGGACAGGGGTGCAGTACTTC
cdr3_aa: CASSIVHGTGVQYF

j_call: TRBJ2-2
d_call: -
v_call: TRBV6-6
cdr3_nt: TGTGCCAGCCTCTCCAGGAACACCGGGGAGCCGTTTTTT
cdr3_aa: CASLSRNTGEPFF

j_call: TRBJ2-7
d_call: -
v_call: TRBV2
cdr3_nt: TGTGCCAGCAGTGTTCTGAGAGGAGGCGAGCAGTACTTC
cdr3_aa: CASSVLRGGEQYF

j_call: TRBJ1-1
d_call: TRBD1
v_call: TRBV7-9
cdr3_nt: TGTGCCAGCAGCAGCCGGGACAGAATGAACACTGAAGCTTTCTTT
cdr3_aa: CASSSRDRMNTEAFF

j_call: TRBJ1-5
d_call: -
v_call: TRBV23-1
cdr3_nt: TGCGCCAGCAGTCGGGGGGAGGACACCGGGCAGGGCAATCAGCCCCAGCATTTT
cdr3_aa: CASSRGEDTGQGNQPQHF

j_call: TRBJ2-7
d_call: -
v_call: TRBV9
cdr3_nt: TGTGCCAGCAGCGAGGACTTCTCTAACGAGCAGTACTTC
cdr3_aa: CASSEDFSNEQYF

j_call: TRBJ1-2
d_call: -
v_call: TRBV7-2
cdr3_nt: TGTGCCAGCAGCTTACGTGACTCTACTAACTATGGCTACACCTTC
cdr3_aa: CASSLRDSTNYGYTF

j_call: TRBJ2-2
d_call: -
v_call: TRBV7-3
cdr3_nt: TGTGCCAGCAGCTTAACGGGGGCCGGGGAGCCTTCGAACACCGGGGAGCTGTTTTTT
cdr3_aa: CASSLTGAGEPSNTGELFF

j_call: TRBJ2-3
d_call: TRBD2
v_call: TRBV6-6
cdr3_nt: TGTGCCAGCAGTTACGCTTCTAGCGGCAGAAGGGATACGCAGTATTTT
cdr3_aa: CASSYASSGRRDTQYF

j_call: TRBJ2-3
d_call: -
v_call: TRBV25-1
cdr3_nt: TGTGCCAGCCGAAACTCGGGAGTTAAGACAGATACGCAGTATTTT
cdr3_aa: CASRNSGVKTDTQYF

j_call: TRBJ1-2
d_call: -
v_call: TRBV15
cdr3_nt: TGTGCCACCAGCAGAGGTGGACATAACTATGGCTACACCTTC
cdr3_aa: CATSRGGHNYGYTF

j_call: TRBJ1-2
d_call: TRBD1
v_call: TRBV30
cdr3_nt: TGTGCCTCCGGCCCACCCTTCGAGGACAGGGGTATCTACACCTTC
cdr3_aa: CASGPPFEDRGIYTF

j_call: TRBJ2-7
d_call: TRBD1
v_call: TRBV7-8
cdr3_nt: TGTGCCAGCACCCTTAGACGGACAGGCTACGAGCAGTACTTC
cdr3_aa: CASTLRRTGYEQYF

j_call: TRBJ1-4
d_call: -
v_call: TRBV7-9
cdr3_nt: TGTGCCAGCAGCCCGAATTCCCGACAGACGGAAAAACTGTTTTTT
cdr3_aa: CASSPNSRQTEKLFF

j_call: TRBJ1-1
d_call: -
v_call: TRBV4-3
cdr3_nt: TGCGCCAGCAGCCAAAACCTCGGTCTCACTGAAGCTTTCTTT
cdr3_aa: CASSQNLGLTEAFF

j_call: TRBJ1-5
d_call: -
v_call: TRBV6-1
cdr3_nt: TGTGCCAGCAGTAACCTAGGTCCCCAGCATTTT
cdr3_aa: CASSNLGPQHF

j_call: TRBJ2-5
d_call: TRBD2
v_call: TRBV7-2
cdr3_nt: TGTGCCAGCAGCTTGACTAGCGGACAGTACTTC
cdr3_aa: CASSLTSGQYF

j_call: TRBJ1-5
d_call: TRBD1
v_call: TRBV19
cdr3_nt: TGTGCCAGTACCATGACGACAGGGCCTAATAGCAATCAGCCCCAGCATTTT
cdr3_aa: CASTMTTGPNSNQPQHF

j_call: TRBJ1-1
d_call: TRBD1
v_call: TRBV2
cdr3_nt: TGTGCCAGCATGGGAGGACAGGGGAACACTGAAGCTTTCTTT
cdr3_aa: CASMGGQGNTEAFF

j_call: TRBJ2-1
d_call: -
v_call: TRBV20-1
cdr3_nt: TGCAGTGCTAGCGAGGACAATGAGCAGTTCTTC
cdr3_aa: CSASEDNEQFF

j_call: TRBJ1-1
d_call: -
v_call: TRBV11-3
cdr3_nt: TGTGCCAGCAGCTTTAACGCTGGGGGGAAAGCTTTCTTT
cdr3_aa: CASSFNAGGKAFF

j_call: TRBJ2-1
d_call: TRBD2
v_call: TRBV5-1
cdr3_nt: TGCGCCAGCAGCTCCGGACTAGCGGGGACAGGCGAGCAGTTCTTC
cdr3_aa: CASSSGLAGTGEQFF

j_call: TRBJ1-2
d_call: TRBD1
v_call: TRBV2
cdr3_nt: TGTGCCAGCAGTGAAGGTGACAGGGGGACCCTCTATGGCTACACCTTC
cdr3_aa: CASSEGDRGTLYGYTF

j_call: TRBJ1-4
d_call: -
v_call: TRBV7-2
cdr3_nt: TGTGCCAGCAGCTTAGGCCCCCCCACTTATGAAAAACTGTTTTTT
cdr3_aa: CASSLGPPTYEKLFF

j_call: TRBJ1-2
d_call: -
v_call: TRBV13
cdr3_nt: TGTGCCAGCAGCTTGGCTAGCGGCTACACCTTC
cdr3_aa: CASSLASGYTF

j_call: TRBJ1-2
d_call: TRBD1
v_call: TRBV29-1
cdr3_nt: TGCAGCGCCGGACAGGGGGCAGTTGGCTACACCTTC
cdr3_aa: CSAGQGAVGYTF

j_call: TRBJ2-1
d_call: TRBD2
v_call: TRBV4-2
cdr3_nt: TGTGCCAGCAGCGCAAGGATGACTAGCGGGGTATCCGACAATGAGCAGTTCTTC
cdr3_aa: CASSARMTSGVSDNEQFF

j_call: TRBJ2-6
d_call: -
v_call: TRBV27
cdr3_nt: TGTGCCAGCAGTTTTTATAACTCTGGGGCCAACGTCCTGACTTTC
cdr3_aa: CASSFYNSGANVLTF